This T cell receptor (beta chain) was profiled in a study of tumor-infiltrating lymphocytes in glioblastoma multiforme. Study conclusions and caveats: The T cells in this sample were not sorted into functional subsets.

On this clonotype: Antigen specificity is unknown. The CDR3 does not close with the conserved phenylalanine or tryptophan, likely indicating a read error.

Three nested ARM-PCR rounds with V-beta and C-beta primers built TCRB libraries. Each CDR3 protein is one row after TCRdb ran MiXCR on the multiplex PCR reads. The sample has 20,000 or so distinct CDR3 sequences, 55% to 75% seen once. Between the trimmed V and J ends, which lost 2 bases and 3 bases, there was a span of 11 bases. Germline CDR1 reads KGHSH; CDR2 reads LQKENI. The CDR3 runs to 15 residues. V is TRBV18 and J is TRBJ1-5; D gene unclear. This TCR derives from a male donor with glioblastoma. Specimen: peripheral blood. CDR3 bases: TGTGCCAGCTCACCAAGTATCACGCTCAATCAGCCCCAGCATGTT. This encodes CASSPSITLNQPQHV.